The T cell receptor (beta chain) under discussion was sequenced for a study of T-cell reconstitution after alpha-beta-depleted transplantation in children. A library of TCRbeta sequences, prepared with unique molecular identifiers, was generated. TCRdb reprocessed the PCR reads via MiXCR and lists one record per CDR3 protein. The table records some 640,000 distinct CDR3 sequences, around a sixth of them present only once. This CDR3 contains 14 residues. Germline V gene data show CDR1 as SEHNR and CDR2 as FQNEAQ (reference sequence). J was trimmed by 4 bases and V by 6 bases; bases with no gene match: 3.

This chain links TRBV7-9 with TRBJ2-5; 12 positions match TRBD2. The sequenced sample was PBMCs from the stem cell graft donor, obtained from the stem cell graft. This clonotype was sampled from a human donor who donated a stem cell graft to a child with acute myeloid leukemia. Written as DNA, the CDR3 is TGTGCCAGCAGACTAGCGGGGGGCGGAGAGACCCAGTACTTC. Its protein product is CASRLAGGGETQYF.